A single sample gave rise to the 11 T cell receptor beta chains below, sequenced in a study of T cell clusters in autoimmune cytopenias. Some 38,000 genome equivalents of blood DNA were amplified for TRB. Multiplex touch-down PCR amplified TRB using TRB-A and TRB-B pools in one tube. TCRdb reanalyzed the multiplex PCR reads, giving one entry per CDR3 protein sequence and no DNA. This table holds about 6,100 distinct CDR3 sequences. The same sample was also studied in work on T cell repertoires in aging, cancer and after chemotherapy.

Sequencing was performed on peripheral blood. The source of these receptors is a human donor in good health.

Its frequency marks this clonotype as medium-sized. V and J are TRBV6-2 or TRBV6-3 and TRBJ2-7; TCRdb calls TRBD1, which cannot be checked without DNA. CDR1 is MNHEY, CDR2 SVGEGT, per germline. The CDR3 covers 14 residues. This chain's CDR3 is CASTRTGRSYEQYF.

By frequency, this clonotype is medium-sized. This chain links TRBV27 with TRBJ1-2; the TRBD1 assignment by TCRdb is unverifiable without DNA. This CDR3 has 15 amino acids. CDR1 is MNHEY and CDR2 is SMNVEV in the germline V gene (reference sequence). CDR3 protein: CASSQAGGAGYGYTF.

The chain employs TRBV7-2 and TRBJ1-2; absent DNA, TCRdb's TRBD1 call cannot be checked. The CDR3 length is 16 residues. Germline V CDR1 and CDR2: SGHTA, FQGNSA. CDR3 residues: CASSLDSTGTPDGYTF.

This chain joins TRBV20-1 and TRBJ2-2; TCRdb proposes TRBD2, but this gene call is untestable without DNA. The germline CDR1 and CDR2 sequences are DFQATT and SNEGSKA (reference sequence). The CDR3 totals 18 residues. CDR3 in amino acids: CSARPGAGAQRLTGELFF.

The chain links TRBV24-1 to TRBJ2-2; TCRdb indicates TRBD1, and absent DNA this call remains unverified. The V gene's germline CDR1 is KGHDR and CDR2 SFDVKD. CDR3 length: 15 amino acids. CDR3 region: CATSDIDRDTGELFF.

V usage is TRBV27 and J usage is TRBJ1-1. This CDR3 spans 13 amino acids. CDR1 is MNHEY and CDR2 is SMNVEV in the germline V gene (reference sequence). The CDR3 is CASSLSRNTEAFF.

CDR3 amino acids: CASSGTGGTGNTIYF. The V and J genes are TRBV6-1 and TRBJ1-3; TCRdb reports TRBD1, a call that lacks DNA to check it against. There are 15 residues in the CDR3. Germline-derived CDR1 and CDR2 are MNHNS and SASEGT.

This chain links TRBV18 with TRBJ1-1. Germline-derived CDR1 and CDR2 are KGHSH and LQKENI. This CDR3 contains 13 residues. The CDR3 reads CASSPPGNTEAFF.

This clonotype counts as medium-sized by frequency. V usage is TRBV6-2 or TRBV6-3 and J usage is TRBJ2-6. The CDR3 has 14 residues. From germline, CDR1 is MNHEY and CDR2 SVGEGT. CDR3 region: CASSYSSGANVLTF.

CDR3: CASSLGREANYGYTF. The rearrangement joins TRBV7-9 to TRBJ1-2. Germline V gene data show CDR1 as SEHNR and CDR2 as FQNEAQ (reference sequence). The length of the CDR3 is 15 residues.

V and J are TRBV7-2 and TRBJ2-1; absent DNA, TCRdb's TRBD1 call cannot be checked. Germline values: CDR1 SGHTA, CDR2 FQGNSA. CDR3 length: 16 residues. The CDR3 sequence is CASSPAAGQGGNEQFF.